These T cell receptor beta chains were read from a single sample in a study of Ad26.COV2.S vaccination and SARS-CoV-2 variants. Measured with immunoSEQ multiplex PCR; TCRdb has only the in-frame clones, and not every one. The data show about 350,000 clones, about 91% seen once. The sequenced sample was peripheral blood, obtained after recovery from COVID-19. Receptors were obtained from a human donor who had recovered from COVID-19. Each CDR3 is given with its conserved first and last residue. Fields, in order: clone size, V gene, J gene, D gene, CDR3 DNA, CDR3 protein. A D gene is named only where the DNA matches it firmly. Size is stated for part of the rows, as once, few or many counts, or as a class when the clone is expanded.

-	TRBV5-6	TRBJ2-7	-	TGTGCCAGCAGCTGGGGATCGGGAGAGCAGTACTTC	CASSWGSGEQYF
-	TRBV19	TRBJ1-2	TRBD1	TGTGCCAGTAGTATCGGAGACAGGGACGGCTACACCTTC	CASSIGDRDGYTF
-	TRBV7-3	TRBJ2-1	-	TGTGCCAGCAGCTTAACCTGGGCGACCTCATACAATGAGCAGTTCTTC	CASSLTWATSYNEQFF
-	TRBV11-1	TRBJ2-7	TRBD1	TGTGCCAGCAGCTGGGATGGGACAGGGGGTCCCTACGAGCAGTACTTC	CASSWDGTGGPYEQYF
-	TRBV7-2	TRBJ2-3	-	TGTGCCAGCAGCCCCGTACTGAGCACTAGCACAGATACGCAGTATTTT	CASSPVLSTSTDTQYF
-	TRBV11-2	TRBJ1-6	TRBD1	TGTGCCAGCAGCGGACAGGGGGGGTCCAACTCACCCCTCCACTTT	CASSGQGGSNSPLHF
-	TRBV5-1	TRBJ2-3	-	TGCGCCAGCAGGGTTACTAGCACAGATACGCAGTATTTT	CASRVTSTDTQYF
-	TRBV10-1	TRBJ2-1	TRBD2	TGCGCCAGCAGTGATTTGAGCGGGGGCAATGAGCAGTTCTTC	CASSDLSGGNEQFF
once	TRBV7-3	TRBJ2-3	-	TGTGCCAGCGGGGTAGCTGGAGATACGCAGTATTTT	CASGVAGDTQYF
-	TRBV5-5	TRBJ1-5	-	TGTGCCAGCAGCTTACAACTTTCCAGGGTCAGTCAGCCCCAGCATTTT	CASSLQLSRVSQPQHF
-	TRBV5-1	TRBJ2-7	-	TGCGCCAGCAGCTCTAAGGGCTACGAGCAGTACTTC	CASSSKGYEQYF
-	TRBV27	TRBJ1-3	TRBD1	TGTGCCAGCAGTCCAACAGGGGCCTCTGGAAACACCATATATTTT	CASSPTGASGNTIYF
-	TRBV5-6	TRBJ2-5	TRBD1	TGTGCCAGCAGCCCCTTGGGGGACAGGGGGATATTACTGGCAGAGACCCAGTACTTC	CASSPLGDRGILLAETQYF
-	TRBV6-6	TRBJ1-5	-	TGTGCCAGCAGTCAAACAGGTCAGCCCCAGCATTTT	CASSQTGQPQHF
-	TRBV3-1/TRBV3-2	TRBJ1-2	-	TGTGCCAGCAGCCAATACAGGGCCTATGGCTACACCTTC	CASSQYRAYGYTF
-	TRBV12-3/TRBV12-4	TRBJ1-2	TRBD1	TGTGCCAGCAGTTCGACAGGGGCTGGCTACACCTTC	CASSSTGAGYTF
-	TRBV10-1	TRBJ2-1	-	TGCGCCAGCAGTGAGGGCAGGGCTGAGCAGTTCTTC	CASSEGRAEQFF
-	TRBV19	TRBJ1-1	-	TGTGCCAGTAGTATAGTGGTGAACACTGAAGCTTTCTTT	CASSIVVNTEAFF
-	TRBV4-3	TRBJ1-2	-	TGCGCCAGCAGCCCCCAACTTGGACCCTATGGCTACACCTTC	CASSPQLGPYGYTF
-	TRBV7-9	TRBJ2-2	TRBD2	TGTGCCAGCAGCTGGAACTCAAGCGGGGGGGCCGGGGAGCTGTTTTTT	CASSWNSSGGAGELFF
-	TRBV9	TRBJ2-5	TRBD2	TGTGCCAGCAGCCCGGGACTAGCGGGGCCCCAAGAGACCCAGTACTTC	CASSPGLAGPQETQYF
-	TRBV27	TRBJ1-1	TRBD1	TGTGCCAGCAGTTTATATCAGGGGGACACTGAAGCTTTCTTT	CASSLYQGDTEAFF
-	TRBV2	TRBJ2-3	-	TGTGCCAGCAGTTTTGCTGGGGACATCACAGATACGCAGTATTTT	CASSFAGDITDTQYF
-	TRBV24-1	TRBJ2-1	TRBD2	TGTGCCACCAGTGATTCGGGGCGGGGGATCCTTCATTACAATGAGCAGTTCTTC	CATSDSGRGILHYNEQFF
-	TRBV21-1	TRBJ1-1	-	TGTGCCAGCAGCACTGTTACCGGGACAGGGAGAAGGAACACTGAAGCTTTCTTT	CASSTVTGTGRRNTEAFF
-	TRBV10-3	TRBJ1-2	-	TGTGCAACTCAGGGTTCCGCTAACTATGGCTACACCTTC	CATQGSANYGYTF
-	TRBV7-9	TRBJ2-3	-	TGTACCAGCAGCTTAAAGGATGGCAGTACGCAGTATTTT	CTSSLKDGSTQYF
-	TRBV2	TRBJ2-3	TRBD2	TGTGCCAGCAGTGGGGCGGGGGGTATGGATACGCAGTATTTT	CASSGAGGMDTQYF
few	TRBV6-5	TRBJ1-3	-	TGTGCCAGCAGTTGGGGTTTGGGGGCGGCTGGAAACACCATATATTTT	CASSWGLGAAGNTIYF
-	TRBV5-4	TRBJ1-1	-	TGTGCCAGCAGTCAGGCTAACACTGAAGCTTTCTTT	CASSQANTEAFF
-	TRBV6-4	TRBJ1-1	TRBD1	TGTGCCGAACACCGGGACAGGGGGCATGTGAACACTGAAGCTTTCTTT	CAEHRDRGHVNTEAFF
-	TRBV14	TRBJ2-7	-	TGTGCCAGCAGGCAAACAGGGTGGGGATACGAGCAGTACTTC	CASRQTGWGYEQYF
-	TRBV7-9	TRBJ1-1	-	TGTGCCAGCAGCTCAGATCAGAACACTGAAGCTTTCTTT	CASSSDQNTEAFF
-	TRBV5-1	TRBJ2-1	TRBD2	TGCGCCTCTACTAGCGGGGGGTACAATGAGCAGTTCTTC	CASTSGGYNEQFF
-	TRBV7-2	TRBJ2-1	TRBD2	TGTGCCAGCAGCCCCGCCCTGGGACTAGCGGGGGGGGTTGAGCAGTTCTTC	CASSPALGLAGGVEQFF
-	TRBV7-2	TRBJ2-5	TRBD2	TGTGCCAGCAGCTTAGTCGGCGGGGGGGCCCTCCAAGAGACCCAGTACTTC	CASSLVGGGALQETQYF
once	TRBV6-4	TRBJ1-2	TRBD1	TGTGCCAGCAGCGTAAGGTCGGGACAGGGGTATGGCTACACCTTC	CASSVRSGQGYGYTF